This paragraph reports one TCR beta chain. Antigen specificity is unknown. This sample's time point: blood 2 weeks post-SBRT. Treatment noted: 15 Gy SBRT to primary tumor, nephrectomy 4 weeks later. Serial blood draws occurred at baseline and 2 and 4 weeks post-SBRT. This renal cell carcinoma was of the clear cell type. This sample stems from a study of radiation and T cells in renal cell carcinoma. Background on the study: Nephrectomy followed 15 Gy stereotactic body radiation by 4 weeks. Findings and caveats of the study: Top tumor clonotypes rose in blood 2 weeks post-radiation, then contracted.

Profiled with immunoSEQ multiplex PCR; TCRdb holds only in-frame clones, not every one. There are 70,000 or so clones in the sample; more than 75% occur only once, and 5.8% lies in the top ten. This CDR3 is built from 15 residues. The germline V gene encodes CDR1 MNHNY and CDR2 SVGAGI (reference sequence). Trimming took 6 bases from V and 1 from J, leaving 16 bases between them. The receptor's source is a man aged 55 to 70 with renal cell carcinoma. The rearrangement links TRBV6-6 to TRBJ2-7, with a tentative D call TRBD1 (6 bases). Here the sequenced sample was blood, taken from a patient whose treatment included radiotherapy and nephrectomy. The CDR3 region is CASSKARDTSYEQYF. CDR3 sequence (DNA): TGTGCCAGCAGCAAAGCCCGGGACACTTCCTACGAGCAGTACTTC.